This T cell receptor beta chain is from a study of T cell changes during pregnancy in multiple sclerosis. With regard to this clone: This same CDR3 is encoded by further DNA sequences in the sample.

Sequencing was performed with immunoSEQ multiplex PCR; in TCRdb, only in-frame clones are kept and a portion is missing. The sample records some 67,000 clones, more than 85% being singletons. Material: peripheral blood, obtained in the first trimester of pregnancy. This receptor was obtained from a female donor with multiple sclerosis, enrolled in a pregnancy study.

CDR3 DNA: TGTGCCAGCAGCGGCGGGGGACGCACAGATACGCAGTATTTT. Encoded protein: CASSGGGRTDTQYF. The chain combines TRBV9 with TRBJ2-3, with 7 bases aligning to TRBD2. V lost 3 bases to trimming and J lost 1 base; unmatched junction nucleotides: 2. The CDR3 is 14 residues long. CDR1 and CDR2 (germline): SGDLS, YYNGEE.